This T cell receptor beta chain originates from a study of T cell repertoires in cytomegalovirus infection. Overall study: Peptides in the study included HLA-C-restricted and HLA-B-restricted CMV epitopes. Indications came from public TCR beta signatures; they pointed to CMV infection and to a matching HLA type.

Study findings and constraints: In two of eight donors, the top clonotype was HLA-C-restricted CMV-specific.

Germline V gene sequence: CDR1 LNHDA, CDR2 SQIVND (reference sequence). Deletions cut 1 base from V and 7 bases from J, with 16 bases between. The CDR3 has 15 residues. To note about this clonotype: Its antigen is still unknown.

TCRdb reprocessed the reads with MiXCR, giving one entry per CDR3 protein. Of hundreds of thousands of distinct CDR3 sequences listed, 30% to 40% are singletons. Sequences were derived from cultured PBMCs, sampled from culture after CMV antigen stimulation. The receptor's source is a human donor in good health (CMV status not recorded). Some clones in this sample may be carry-over from other donors' samples. This chain joins TRBV19 and TRBJ1-1; possibly TRBD1 for D (5 bases). CDR3 amino acids: CASSIGPLGAVEAFF. CDR3 sequence (DNA): TGTGCCAGTAGTATAGGCCCCCTTGGGGCGGTTGAAGCTTTCTTT.